The clone carrying this T cell receptor beta chain was counted at least ten times. The antigen is undetermined. The library protocol tagged individual cDNA molecules with unique molecular identifiers. TCRdb redid the calling of the 5' RACE reads with MiXCR, one entry per CDR3 protein. Of about 33,000 distinct CDR3 sequences listed, approximately 5.3% are singletons. The data were obtained in a study of early T cells in non-severe SARS-CoV-2 infection. The overall study: RNA in bulk from unsorted whole blood was sequenced, and chains were unpaired.

General study findings and limits: Sequences matched to VDJdb favored anti-spike CD8 responses, while private and CD4 specificities were missed.

Trimming removed 0 bases at V and 13 bases at J, with 13 bases between. There are 14 residues in the CDR3. Per germline, CDR1 SGHTA and CDR2 FQGNSA. Material: whole blood. This TCR was recovered from an adult who was a healthcare worker with PCR-confirmed SARS-CoV-2 infection or an uninfected control (not recorded which). This sequence joins TRBV7-2 and TRBJ1-6; weak D call: TRBD1 (5 bases). The CDR3 sequence is CASSLAGPGSPLHF. In DNA form, the CDR3 reads TGTGCCAGCAGCTTAGCAGGACCAGGGAGTCCCCTCCACTTT.